This T cell receptor (beta chain) was sequenced during a study of tumor-infiltrating lymphocytes in primary liver carcinoma. Background on the study: Samples produced roughly 3.65 to 7.13 million productive TCRbeta reads, comparable across tissue types.

The CDR3 is made up of 14 amino acids. In germline, CDR1 is SGHNT, CDR2 YENEEA. Starting from 400 to 500 ng of total RNA, TCR beta cDNA was produced with a primer in the constant region. Construction of TCR beta libraries relied on three successive nested multiplex PCR rounds employing slightly modified ARM-PCR. TRBV1-TRBV30 forward primers and a C-beta reverse primer were used in the first two PCR rounds, which each ran for around 11 cycles. TCRdb reprocessed the multiplex PCR reads with MiXCR, giving one entry per CDR3 protein. The sample gives about 75,000 distinct CDR3 sequences, roughly 72% of which show up once; about 26% is in the top ten. Unsorted bulk tissue, about 19-32 mg of it, served as the source for co-extraction of RNA and DNA. This clonotype was counted once.

The sample was tumor-adjacent normal liver tissue. This rearrangement joins TRBV11-3 to TRBJ2-5, with D possibly being TRBD1 (5 bases). This clonotype was obtained from a man aged 40-55 years with primary liver carcinoma and hepatitis B virus infection. The CDR3 nucleotides are TGTGTCGGCAGCTGGGAAGGACAAGCGAATGAGCAGTACTTC. Amino acids: CVGSWEGQANEQYF.